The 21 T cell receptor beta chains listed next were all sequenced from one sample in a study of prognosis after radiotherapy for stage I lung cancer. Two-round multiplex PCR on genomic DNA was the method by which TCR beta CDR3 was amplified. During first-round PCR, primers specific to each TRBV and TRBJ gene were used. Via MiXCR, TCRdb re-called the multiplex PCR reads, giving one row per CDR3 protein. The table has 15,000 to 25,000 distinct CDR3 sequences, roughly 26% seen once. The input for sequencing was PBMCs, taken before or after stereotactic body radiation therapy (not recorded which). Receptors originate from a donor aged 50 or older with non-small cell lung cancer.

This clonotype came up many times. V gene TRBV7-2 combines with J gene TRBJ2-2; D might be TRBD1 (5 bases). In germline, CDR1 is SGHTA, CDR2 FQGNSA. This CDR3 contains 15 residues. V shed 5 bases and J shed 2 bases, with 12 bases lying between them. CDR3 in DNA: TGTGCCAGCAGCGGGCGGCAGGGTAACACCGGGGAGCTGTTTTTT. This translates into CASSGRQGNTGELFF. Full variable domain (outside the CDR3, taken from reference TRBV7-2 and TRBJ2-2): GAGVSQSPSNKVTEKGKDVELRCDPISGHTALYWYRQSLGQGLEFLIYFQGNSAPDKSGLPSDRFSAERTGGSVSTLTIQRTQQEDSAVYLCASSGRQGNTGELFFGEGSRLTVL.

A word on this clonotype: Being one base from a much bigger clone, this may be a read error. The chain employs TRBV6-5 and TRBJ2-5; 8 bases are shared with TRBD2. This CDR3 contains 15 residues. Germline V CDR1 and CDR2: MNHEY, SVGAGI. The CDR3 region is CASIYSGGQGETQYF. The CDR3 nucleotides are TGTGCCAGCATTTACTCGGGGGGGCAAGGGGAGACCCAGTACTTC.

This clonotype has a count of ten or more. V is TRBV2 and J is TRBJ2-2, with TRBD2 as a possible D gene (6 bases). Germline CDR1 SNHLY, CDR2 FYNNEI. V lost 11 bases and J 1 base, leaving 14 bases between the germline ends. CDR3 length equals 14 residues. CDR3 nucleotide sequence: TGTGCCGGGCGGGACGGCGGGAACACCGGGGAGCTGTTTTTT. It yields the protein CAGRDGGNTGELFF.

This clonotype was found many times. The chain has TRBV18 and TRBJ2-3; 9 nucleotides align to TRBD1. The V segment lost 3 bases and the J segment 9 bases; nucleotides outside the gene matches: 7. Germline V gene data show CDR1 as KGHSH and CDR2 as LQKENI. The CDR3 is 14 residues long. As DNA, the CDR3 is TGTGCCAGCTCACCGGGACAGGGCGCGCGGACGCAGTATTTT. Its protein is CASSPGQGARTQYF.

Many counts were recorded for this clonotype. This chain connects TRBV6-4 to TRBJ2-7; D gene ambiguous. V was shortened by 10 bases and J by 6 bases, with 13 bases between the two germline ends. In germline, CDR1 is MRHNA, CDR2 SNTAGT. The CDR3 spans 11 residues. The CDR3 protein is CATESMGEQYF. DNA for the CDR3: TGTGCCACCGAATCGATGGGCGAGCAGTACTTC.

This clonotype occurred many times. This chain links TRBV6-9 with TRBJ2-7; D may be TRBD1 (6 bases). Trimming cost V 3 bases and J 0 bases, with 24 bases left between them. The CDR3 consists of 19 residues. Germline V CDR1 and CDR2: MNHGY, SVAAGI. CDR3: CASSYRISVDRPGSYEQYF. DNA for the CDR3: TGTGCCAGCAGTTACCGGATCTCCGTCGACAGGCCGGGCTCCTACGAGCAGTACTTC.

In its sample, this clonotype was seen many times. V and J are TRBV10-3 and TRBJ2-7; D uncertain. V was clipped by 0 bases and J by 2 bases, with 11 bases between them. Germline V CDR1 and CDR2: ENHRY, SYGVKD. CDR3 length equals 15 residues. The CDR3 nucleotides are TGTGCCATCAGTGAGTCGTTAGCCCGAACCTACGAGCAGTACTTC. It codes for CAISESLARTYEQYF.

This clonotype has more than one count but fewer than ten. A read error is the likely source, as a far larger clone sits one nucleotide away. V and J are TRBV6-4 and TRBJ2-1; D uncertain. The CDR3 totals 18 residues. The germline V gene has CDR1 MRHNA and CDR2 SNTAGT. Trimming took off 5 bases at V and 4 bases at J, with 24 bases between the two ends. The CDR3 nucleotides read TGTGCCAGCAGTTATACTCTAGGACCTGTCGGGCCATACAATGAGCAGTTCTTC. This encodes CASSYTLGPVGPYNEQFF.

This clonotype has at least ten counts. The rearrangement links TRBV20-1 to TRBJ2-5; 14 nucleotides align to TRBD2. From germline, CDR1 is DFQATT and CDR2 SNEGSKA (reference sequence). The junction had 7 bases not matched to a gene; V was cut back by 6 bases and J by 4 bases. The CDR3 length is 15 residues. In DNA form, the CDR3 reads TGCAGTGCCAATACAGGACTAGCGGGAGGAGAGACCCAGTACTTC. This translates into CSANTGLAGGETQYF.

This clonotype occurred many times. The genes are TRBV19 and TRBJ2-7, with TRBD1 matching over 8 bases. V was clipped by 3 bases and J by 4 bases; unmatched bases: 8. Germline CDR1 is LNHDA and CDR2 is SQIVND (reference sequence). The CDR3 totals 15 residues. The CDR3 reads CASSIFVGQGYEQYF. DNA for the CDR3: TGTGCCAGTAGTATCTTTGTAGGACAGGGTTACGAGCAGTACTTC.

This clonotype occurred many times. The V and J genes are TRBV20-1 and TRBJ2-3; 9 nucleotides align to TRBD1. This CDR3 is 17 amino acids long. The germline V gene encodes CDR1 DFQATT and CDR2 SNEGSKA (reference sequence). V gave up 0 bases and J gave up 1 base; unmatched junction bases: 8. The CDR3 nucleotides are TGCAGTGCTAGAGATTCCCCCAGGACAGGGGGCACAGATACGCAGTATTTT. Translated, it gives CSARDSPRTGGTDTQYF.

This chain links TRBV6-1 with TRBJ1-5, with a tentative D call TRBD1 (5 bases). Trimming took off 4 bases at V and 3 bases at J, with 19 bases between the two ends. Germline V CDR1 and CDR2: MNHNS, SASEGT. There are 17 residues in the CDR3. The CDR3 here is CASSGEFRGYINQPQHF. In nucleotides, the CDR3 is TGTGCCAGCAGTGGTGAATTCCGGGGGTATATCAATCAGCCCCAGCATTTT.

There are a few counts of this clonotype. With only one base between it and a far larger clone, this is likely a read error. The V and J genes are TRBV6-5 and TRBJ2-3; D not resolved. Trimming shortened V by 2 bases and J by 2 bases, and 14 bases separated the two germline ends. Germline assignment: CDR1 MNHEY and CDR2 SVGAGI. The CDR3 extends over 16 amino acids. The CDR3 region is CASSYDWPPITDTQYF. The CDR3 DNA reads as TGTGCCAGCAGTTACGACTGGCCCCCAATCACAGATACGCAGTATTTT.

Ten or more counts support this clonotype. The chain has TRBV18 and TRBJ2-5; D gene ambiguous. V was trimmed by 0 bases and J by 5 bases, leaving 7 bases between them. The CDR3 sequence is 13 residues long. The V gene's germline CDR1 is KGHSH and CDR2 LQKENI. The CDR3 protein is CASSPPVVETQYF. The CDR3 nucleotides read TGTGCCAGCTCACCACCGGTTGTGGAGACCCAGTACTTC.

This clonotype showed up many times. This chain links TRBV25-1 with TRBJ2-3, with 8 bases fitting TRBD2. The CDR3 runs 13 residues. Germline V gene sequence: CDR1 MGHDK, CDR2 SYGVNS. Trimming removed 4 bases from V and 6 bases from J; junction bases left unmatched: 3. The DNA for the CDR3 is TGTGCCAGCAGTGCCGGGAGGGGGGATACGCAGTATTTT. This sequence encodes CASSAGRGDTQYF.

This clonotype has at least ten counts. CDR3 bases: TGTGCCAGCAGCTTAGTTACTAGCGGGATCTACGAGCAGTACTTC. Translating it yields CASSLVTSGIYEQYF. The chain links TRBV11-2 to TRBJ2-7, with 10 nucleotides matching TRBD2. The V gene end was trimmed by 1 base and the J gene end by 3 bases; junction bases not matched to a gene: 3. The CDR3 runs to 15 residues. Germline CDR1 and CDR2: SGHAT and FQNNGV.

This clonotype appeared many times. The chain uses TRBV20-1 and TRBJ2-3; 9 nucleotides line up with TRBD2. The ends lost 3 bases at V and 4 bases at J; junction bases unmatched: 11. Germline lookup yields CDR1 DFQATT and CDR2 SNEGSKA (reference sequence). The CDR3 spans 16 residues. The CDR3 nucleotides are TGCAGTGCTAGGTCGGCCCACGCGGGAGGGCCAGATACGCAGTATTTT. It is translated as CSARSAHAGGPDTQYF.

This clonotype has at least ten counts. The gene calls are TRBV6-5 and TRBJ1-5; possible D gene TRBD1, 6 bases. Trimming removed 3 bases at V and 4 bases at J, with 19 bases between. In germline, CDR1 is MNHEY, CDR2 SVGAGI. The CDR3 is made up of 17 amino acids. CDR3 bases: TGTGCCAGCAGTTATTCAGGGGATGGAAGGGGAAATCAGCCCCAGCATTTT. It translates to CASSYSGDGRGNQPQHF.

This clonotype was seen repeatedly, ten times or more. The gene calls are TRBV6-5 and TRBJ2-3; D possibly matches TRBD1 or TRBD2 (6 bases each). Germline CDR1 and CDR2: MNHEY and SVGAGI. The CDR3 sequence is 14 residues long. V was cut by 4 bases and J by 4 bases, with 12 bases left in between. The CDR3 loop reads CASSSGEAADTQYF. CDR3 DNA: TGTGCCAGCAGTTCAGGGGAGGCAGCAGATACGCAGTATTTT.

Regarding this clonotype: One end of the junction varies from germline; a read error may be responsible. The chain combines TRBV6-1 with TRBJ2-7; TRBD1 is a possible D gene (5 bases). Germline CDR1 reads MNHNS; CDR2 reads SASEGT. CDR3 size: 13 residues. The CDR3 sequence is CASRQAGPYDQYF. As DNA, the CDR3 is TGTGCCAGCAGACAGGCAGGGCCCTACGATCAGTACTTC.

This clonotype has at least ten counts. The CDR3, as DNA: TGTGCCAGTAGTATAGATCAACAGGGGAACTATGGCTACACCTTC. It is translated as CASSIDQQGNYGYTF. The V gene is TRBV19, the J gene TRBJ1-2; 7 nucleotides match TRBD1. CDR3 size: 15 residues. The junction had 3 bases not matched to a gene; V was cut back by 0 bases and J by 2 bases. Germline V gives CDR1 LNHDA, CDR2 SQIVND (reference sequence).